The clone carrying this TCR beta chain was detected ten times or more. As yet, its antigen is unknown. This CDR3 has 15 residues. V shed 3 bases and J shed 8 bases, with 19 bases lying between them. The data were obtained in a study of T cell repertoires in cytomegalovirus infection. As for the study in general: Well-studied HLA-B-restricted CMV epitopes were used in the study alongside recently identified HLA-C-restricted ones.

MiXCR, run by TCRdb on the reads, gives a single entry per CDR3 protein. The sample includes hundreds of thousands of distinct CDR3 sequences, roughly a third seen only once; the top ten take 17%. The sequenced sample was cultured PBMCs, obtained from culture after CMV antigen stimulation. V and J are TRBV12-3 or TRBV12-4 and TRBJ1-2; the D gene is possibly TRBD1 (6 bases). The sequence was collected from a human donor in good health (CMV status not recorded). Some clones in this sample may be carry-over from other donors' samples. CDR3 loop: CASSFSLGRGGGYTF. The CDR3 nucleotides read TGTGCCAGCAGTTTTAGCCTCGGACGGGGGGGCGGCTACACCTTC.